One and the same sample provided the 29 T cell receptor beta chains below, sequenced in a study of shared clonotypes between healthy human individuals. TCRdb keeps only in-frame clones here, not all; method: immunoSEQ multiplex PCR. The repertoire consists of about 770,000 clones, with about two thirds occurring once and the leading ten covering approximately 1.8%. Sequenced input: memory CD4+ T cells sorted from blood. The subset denotes: CD45RA-negative fraction. Every receptor here comes from a woman aged 30 to 39 in good health.

This chain uses TRBV2 with TRBJ1-1, with D tentatively TRBD1 (5 bases). Trimming shortened V by 7 bases and J by 4 bases, and 13 bases separated the two germline ends. The CDR3 sequence is 13 residues long. Germline values: CDR1 SNHLY, CDR2 FYNNEI. The CDR3 protein is CASNQQRGTEAFF. The CDR3 coding sequence is TGTGCCAGCAATCAACAGAGGGGCACTGAAGCTTTCTTT.

The rearrangement links TRBV11-3 to TRBJ1-2; no clear D. Trimming pared 4 bases from V and 1 base from J, leaving 4 bases between. Germline assignment: CDR1 SGHNT and CDR2 YENEEA. This CDR3 spans 12 amino acids. CDR3 nucleotides: TGTGCCAGCAGCTCGGTTAACTATGGCTACACCTTC. Its translation is CASSSVNYGYTF. The entire variable domain, with the rest obtained from reference TRBV11-3 and TRBJ1-2, is as follows: EAGVVQSPRYKIIEKKQPVAFWCNPISGHNTLYWYLQNLGQGPELLIRYENEEAVDDSQLPKDRFSAERLKGVDSTLKIQPAELGDSAVYLCASSSVNYGYTFGSGTRLTVV.

A word on this clone: This likely came from a read error, as a far larger clone is one base away. V and J are TRBV19 and TRBJ1-5; D remains unclear. Per the germline V gene, CDR1 is LNHDA and CDR2 is SQIVND (reference sequence). The CDR3 contains 15 residues. V was shortened by 5 bases and J by 7 bases, with 18 bases between the two germline ends. The CDR3 spells CASSRSGRLWQPQHF. In nucleotides, the CDR3 is TGTGCCAGTAGTCGCAGCGGCAGGCTCTGGCAGCCCCAGCATTTT.

This clone was picked up one time. The chain has TRBV30 and TRBJ1-3; TRBD1 is a possible D gene (6 bases). This CDR3 has 16 amino acids. Germline-derived CDR1 and CDR2 are GTSNPN and SVGIG (reference sequence). The CDR3 sequence is CAQSPGTRFSGNTIYF. The DNA for the CDR3 is TGTGCTCAGAGCCCCGGGACAAGATTCTCTGGAAACACCATATATTTT.

The rearrangement links TRBV12-2 to TRBJ1-1. TRBV12-2 is deemed a pseudogene. This CDR3 spans 14 amino acids. CDR3 nucleotide sequence: TGTGCAAGTCGCTCTTTCGGGGGCGAAGCTGAAGCTTTCTTT. Protein: CASRSFGGEAEAFF.

The genes are TRBV18 and TRBJ2-7; D possibly corresponds to TRBD1 (6 bases). This CDR3 region has 14 residues. The germline gives CDR1 KGHSH, CDR2 LQKENI. V lost 1 base, J lost 5 bases, and 12 bases lay in between. Written as DNA, the CDR3 is TGTGCCAGCTCACCACGGAACAGGGACCACGAGCAGTACTTC. Translation gives CASSPRNRDHEQYF.

V is TRBV19 and J is TRBJ2-1; D gene unclear. Between the trimmed V and J ends, which lost 4 bases and 4 bases, there was a span of 11 bases. Germline CDR1 LNHDA, CDR2 SQIVND (reference sequence). The CDR3 sequence is 14 residues long. CDR3: CASSNGRRYNEQFF. The CDR3 region has the DNA TGTGCCAGTAGTAACGGTCGTAGGTACAATGAGCAGTTCTTC.

This clone was seen many times. One end of the junction fails to match germline, which may point to a read error. This chain joins TRBV6-5 and TRBJ2-7, with TRBD2 as a possible D gene (7 bases). The germline CDR1 and CDR2 sequences are MNHEY and SVGAGI. The CDR3 length is 15 residues. CDR3 in DNA: TGTGCCAGCAGTGACTCAGAGGGGGGGTCCTACGAGCAGTACTTC. Translating it yields CASSDSEGGSYEQYF.

This chain links TRBV7-9 with TRBJ1-2; tentative D call: TRBD1 (5 bases). Germline CDR1 reads SEHNR; CDR2 reads FQNEAQ (reference sequence). Trimming pared 5 bases from V and 4 bases from J, leaving 17 bases between. This CDR3 comprises 15 residues. CDR3 DNA sequence: TGTGCCAGCAGCCCCCCGGGGGGGGAGCCCTATGGCTACACCTTC. Translated: CASSPPGGEPYGYTF.

This clone was observed a single time. This chain connects TRBV19 to TRBJ2-2, with TRBD1 matching 12 bases. Germline V gene data show CDR1 as LNHDA and CDR2 as SQIVND (reference sequence). The CDR3 covers 15 residues. Trimming took 3 bases from V and 6 from J; bases not matched to a gene: 2. The CDR3 spells CASSMGQGAAGELFF. The DNA of the CDR3 is TGTGCCAGTAGTATGGGACAGGGGGCCGCCGGGGAGCTGTTTTTT.

This clone was seen repeatedly, ten times or more. The sample contains more than one DNA sequence encoding this CDR3. The chain links TRBV5-1 to TRBJ2-1, with D uncertain. V lost 1 base to trimming and J lost 4 bases, with 12 bases between them. The CDR3 totals 15 residues. Germline lookup yields CDR1 SGHRS and CDR2 YFSETQ. CDR3 residues: CASSLSSTGYNEQFF. In DNA form, the CDR3 reads TGCGCCAGCAGCTTGTCTTCGACCGGATACAATGAGCAGTTCTTC. Drawing the rest from reference TRBV5-1 and TRBJ2-1, the complete variable domain is KAGVTQTPRYLIKTRGQQVTLSCSPISGHRSVSWYQQTPGQGLQFLFEYFSETQRNKGNFPGRFSGRQFSNSRSEMNVSTLELGDSALYLCASSLSSTGYNEQFFGPGTRLTVL.

The chain combines TRBV5-8 with TRBJ1-3; D gene uncertain. The V end was cut by 4 bases, the J end by 4 bases, with 18 bases between. Germline V gene lookup returns CDR1 SGHTS and CDR2 YDEGEE. This CDR3 has 16 residues. The CDR3 reads CASSQVQETSGNTIYF. For the CDR3, the DNA is TGTGCCAGCAGCCAAGTCCAAGAGACATCAGGAAACACCATATATTTT.

J is TRBJ1-4 and V is TRBV5-8, with D perhaps TRBD1 (5 bases). The V and J ends lost 3 bases and 5 bases respectively, with 8 bases between them. Germline values: CDR1 SGHTS, CDR2 YDEGEE. The CDR3 is made up of 13 amino acids. The chain's CDR3 is CASSYGTNEKLFF. In nucleotides, the CDR3 is TGTGCCAGCAGCTACGGGACGAATGAAAAACTGTTTTTT.

There are a few counts of this clone. CDR3 residues: CSVTDRTGYGYTF. CDR3 nucleotide sequence: TGCAGCGTCACGGACCGGACAGGCTATGGCTACACCTTC. This chain uses TRBV29-1 with TRBJ1-2; the match to TRBD1 covers 7 bases. CDR1 is SQVTM and CDR2 is ANQGSEA in the germline V gene. The CDR3 length is 13 residues. The ends lost 6 bases at V and 4 bases at J; junction bases unmatched: 8.

The chain is built from TRBV9 and TRBJ2-6, with TRBD1 matching 7 bases. This CDR3 region has 18 residues. V lost 4 bases, J lost 0 bases, and 10 bases stayed unmatched. CDR1 and CDR2 from the germline V gene are SGDLS and YYNGEE. CDR3 in amino acids: CASSPWDRTNSGANVLTF. DNA of the CDR3: TGTGCCAGCAGCCCATGGGACAGAACCAACTCTGGGGCCAACGTCCTGACTTTC.

This chain joins TRBV27 and TRBJ2-1; D gene uncertain. CDR3 length: 15 amino acids. Germline V gives CDR1 MNHEY, CDR2 SMNVEV (reference sequence). Trimming removed 3 bases from V and 2 bases from J, with 11 bases in between. The DNA for the CDR3 is TGTGCCAGCAGTTTTCTGGCGAGGACCTACAATGAGCAGTTCTTC. It translates to CASSFLARTYNEQFF.

This chain connects TRBV30 to TRBJ1-4; D ambiguous. Germline-derived CDR1 and CDR2 are GTSNPN and SVGIG (reference sequence). Trimming took off 0 bases at V and 0 bases at J, with 11 bases between the two ends. This CDR3 is 16 amino acids long. CDR3 sequence reads: CAWSVSRIPTNEKLFF. The CDR3 nucleotides read TGTGCCTGGAGTGTATCCAGGATACCAACTAATGAAAAACTGTTTTTT.

The J gene is TRBJ2-2, the V gene TRBV28; perhaps TRBD2 as D (5 bases). Germline CDR1 is MDHEN and CDR2 is SYDVKM. With 3 bases removed from V and 7 bases from J, the gap between germline ends came to 12 bases. The CDR3 extends over 14 amino acids. This chain's CDR3 is CASSFPGVVGELFF. In DNA, the CDR3 is TGTGCCAGCAGTTTTCCCGGGGTTGTCGGGGAGCTGTTTTTT.

Many counts were recorded for this clone. This chain connects TRBV2 to TRBJ2-6, with 7 bases matching TRBD1. Germline V gives CDR1 SNHLY, CDR2 FYNNEI. The V gene end was trimmed by 6 bases and the J gene end by 3 bases; junction bases not matched to a gene: 11. The CDR3 consists of 17 residues. CDR3 sequence (DNA): TGTGCCAGCAGCGTAGACAGGGTTGGTGGTGGGGCCAACGTCCTGACTTTC. Its translation: CASSVDRVGGGANVLTF.

The chain uses TRBV5-1 and TRBJ2-2; 7 positions match TRBD1. The germline gives CDR1 SGHRS, CDR2 YFSETQ. The J segment lost 3 bases and the V segment lost 0 bases, leaving 11 bases of the junction unmatched. The CDR3 loop spans 18 amino acids. CDR3 sequence (DNA): TGCGCCAGCAGCTTGGAGGGAAGACAGGGATGGGACACCGGGGAGCTGTTTTTT. Translated, it gives CASSLEGRQGWDTGELFF.

The V and J genes are TRBV6-1 and TRBJ1-4; 8 bases align to TRBD1. The CDR3 is 13 amino acids. The V gene end was trimmed by 4 bases and the J gene end by 7 bases; junction bases not matched to a gene: 2. Germline-derived CDR1 and CDR2 are MNHNS and SASEGT. CDR3 residues: CASSAGGFEKLFF. Written as DNA, the CDR3 is TGTGCCAGCAGTGCAGGGGGCTTTGAAAAACTGTTTTTT.

The rearrangement joins TRBV5-8 to TRBJ2-1, with D maybe TRBD1 (7 bases). The CDR3 sequence is 13 residues long. The V end was cut by 4 bases, the J end by 9 bases, with 14 bases between. Germline loops: CDR1 SGHTS, CDR2 YDEGEE. The DNA of the CDR3 is TGTGCCAGCAGCCAGAGACAGGGAGGTGAGCAGTTCTTC. It codes for CASSQRQGGEQFF.

In this sample, this clone turned up a few times. This chain connects TRBV6-1 to TRBJ2-5, with TRBD1 as a possible D gene (6 bases). Trimming took 5 bases from V and 2 from J, leaving 12 bases between them. CDR1 is MNHNS and CDR2 is SASEGT in the germline V gene. The CDR3 extends over 14 amino acids. This CDR3 reads CASSIAGTQETQYF. DNA for the CDR3: TGTGCCAGCAGTATAGCCGGGACACAAGAGACCCAGTACTTC.

This rearrangement joins TRBV5-6 to TRBJ2-6; TRBD2 might be the D (6 bases). The CDR3 has 15 amino acids. From germline, CDR1 is SGHDT and CDR2 YYEEEE. V lost 5 bases and J lost 2, with 11 bases in between. The CDR3 DNA follows: TGTGCCAGCAGACGGCGGACTACTGGGGCCAACGTCCTGACTTTC. This codes for CASRRRTTGANVLTF.

This chain uses TRBV19 with TRBJ2-3; weak D call: TRBD1 (6 bases). From germline, CDR1 is LNHDA and CDR2 SQIVND (reference sequence). V was pared by 7 bases and J by 5 bases, with 25 bases between. The length of the CDR3 is 17 residues. For the CDR3, the DNA is TGTGCCAGTACCCTATCGACAGGACCGATGGGGGTAGATACGCAGTATTTT. It specifies CASTLSTGPMGVDTQYF.

V is TRBV5-4 and J is TRBJ1-4, with D perhaps matching TRBD1 (5 bases). The ends were cut back, 4 bases at V and 5 bases at J, with 15 bases in the middle. Germline CDR1 is SGHNT and CDR2 is YYREEE (reference sequence). The CDR3 runs 15 residues. As DNA, the CDR3 is TGTGCCAGCAGCCGGCGGGACGGGAGGAATGAAAAACTGTTTTTT. It translates to CASSRRDGRNEKLFF.

The gene calls are TRBV2 and TRBJ2-2; D may be TRBD2 (5 bases). The CDR3 extends over 16 amino acids. Germline-derived CDR1 and CDR2 are SNHLY and FYNNEI. The ends were cut back, 4 bases at V and 0 bases at J, with 12 bases in the middle. CDR3 region: CASSGVSGTNTGELFF. The CDR3 region has the DNA TGTGCCAGCAGTGGGGTTTCGGGGACGAACACCGGGGAGCTGTTTTTT.

V and J are TRBV5-8 and TRBJ1-1, with unresolved D. The CDR3 spans 15 residues. V lost 0 bases and J 0 bases, leaving 9 bases between the germline ends. Germline V gene lookup returns CDR1 SGHTS and CDR2 YDEGEE. Here the CDR3 reads CASSLDGRLNTEAFF. The CDR3 DNA sequence: TGTGCCAGCAGCTTGGACGGACGGCTGAACACTGAAGCTTTCTTT.

The chain joins TRBV7-9 to TRBJ2-5; a weak D match, TRBD2 (5 bases). Looked up from germline, CDR1 is SEHNR and CDR2 is FQNEAQ (reference sequence). The CDR3 spans 13 residues. The V gene lost 5 bases and the J gene lost 4 bases, with 11 bases spanning the gap. CDR3 amino acids: CASSLRAGETQYF. The CDR3 region has the DNA TGTGCCAGCAGCCTGCGGGCCGGAGAGACCCAGTACTTC.